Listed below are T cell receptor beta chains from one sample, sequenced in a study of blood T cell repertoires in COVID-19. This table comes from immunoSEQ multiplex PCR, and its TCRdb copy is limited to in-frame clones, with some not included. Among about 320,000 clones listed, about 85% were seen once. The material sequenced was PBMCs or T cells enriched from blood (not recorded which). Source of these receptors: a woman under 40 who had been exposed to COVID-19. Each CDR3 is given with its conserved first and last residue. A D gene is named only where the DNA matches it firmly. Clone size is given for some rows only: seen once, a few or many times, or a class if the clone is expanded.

CDR3 protein: CASSRDRDSAKNIQYF
CDR3 DNA: TGTGCCAGCAGCCGGGACAGGGACTCAGCCAAAAACATTCAGTACTTC
V gene: TRBV7-6
clone size: .
D gene: TRBD1
J gene: TRBJ2-4

CDR3 protein: CASSQLEGASYEQYF
CDR3 DNA: TGCGCCAGCAGCCAACTAGAAGGGGCTTCCTACGAGCAGTACTTC
V gene: TRBV4-1
clone size: .
D gene: .
J gene: TRBJ2-7

CDR3 protein: CASSLLGGAVRNGYTF
CDR3 DNA: TGTGCCAGCAGCTTATTAGGGGGGGCTGTTAGGAATGGCTACACCTTC
V gene: TRBV7-6
clone size: .
D gene: .
J gene: TRBJ1-2

CDR3 protein: CASSFSGGTNEKLFF
CDR3 DNA: TGTGCCAGCAGCTTTAGCGGGGGAACTAATGAAAAACTGTTTTTT
V gene: TRBV7-2
clone size: .
D gene: .
J gene: TRBJ1-4

CDR3 protein: CASSDHKGEIEGTEAFF
CDR3 DNA: TGTGCCAGCAGTGACCACAAGGGCGAGATTGAGGGCACTGAAGCTTTCTTT
V gene: TRBV6-4
clone size: .
D gene: .
J gene: TRBJ1-1

CDR3 protein: CASSYYRDNTEAFF
CDR3 DNA: TGTGCCAGCAGTTATTACAGGGATAACACTGAAGCTTTCTTT
V gene: TRBV6-5
clone size: few
D gene: .
J gene: TRBJ1-1

CDR3 protein: CASSPPGQGAAEAFF
CDR3 DNA: TGCGCCAGCAGCCCTCCGGGACAGGGGGCTGCTGAAGCTTTCTTT
V gene: TRBV5-1
clone size: .
D gene: TRBD1
J gene: TRBJ1-1

CDR3 protein: CAWSGWTAPFSGYTF
CDR3 DNA: TGTGCCTGGAGTGGCTGGACAGCCCCCTTTTCTGGCTACACCTTC
V gene: TRBV30
clone size: .
D gene: .
J gene: TRBJ1-2

CDR3 protein: CASSYRTGTNEKLFF
CDR3 DNA: TGTGCCAGCAGCTACCGGACAGGAACCAATGAAAAACTGTTTTTT
V gene: TRBV11-2
clone size: .
D gene: TRBD1
J gene: TRBJ1-4

CDR3 protein: CASSVDRPSSGNTIYF
CDR3 DNA: TGTGCCAGCAGCGTTGACAGGCCAAGCTCTGGAAACACCATATATTTT
V gene: TRBV9
clone size: once
D gene: .
J gene: TRBJ1-3

CDR3 protein: CASSPTSQGQPQHF
CDR3 DNA: TGTGCCAGTAGTCCTACTTCACAGGGTCAGCCCCAGCATTTT
V gene: TRBV19
clone size: .
D gene: .
J gene: TRBJ1-5

CDR3 protein: CASSLFLESNEQYF
CDR3 DNA: TGTGCCAGCAGTTTATTTCTAGAGTCGAACGAGCAGTACTTC
V gene: TRBV27
clone size: .
D gene: .
J gene: TRBJ2-7

CDR3 protein: CASSRGNSANTIYF
CDR3 DNA: TGTGCCAGCAGTAGGGGGAATTCGGCGAACACCATATATTTT
V gene: TRBV2
clone size: .
D gene: .
J gene: TRBJ1-3

CDR3 protein: CSASFGVQSPLHF
CDR3 DNA: TGCAGTGCTAGTTTCGGGGTTCAGTCACCCCTCCACTTT
V gene: TRBV20-1
clone size: .
D gene: .
J gene: TRBJ1-6

CDR3 protein: CASSVDWLEETQYF
CDR3 DNA: TGTGCCAGCAGCGTAGATTGGCTAGAAGAGACCCAGTACTTC
V gene: TRBV9
clone size: .
D gene: .
J gene: TRBJ2-5

CDR3 protein: CASSPPTGDNNEQFF
CDR3 DNA: TGTGCCAGCAGCCCTCCGACAGGGGATAACAATGAGCAGTTCTTC
V gene: TRBV28
clone size: few
D gene: TRBD1
J gene: TRBJ2-1

CDR3 protein: CASSPNRGGAGGETQYF
CDR3 DNA: TGCGCCAGCAGCCCCAACCGGGGGGGAGCGGGAGGGGAGACCCAGTACTTC
V gene: TRBV4-1
clone size: .
D gene: TRBD2
J gene: TRBJ2-5

CDR3 protein: CASSGNRSSYNSPLHF
CDR3 DNA: TGTGCCAGCAGCGGGAATCGGAGCTCCTATAATTCACCCCTCCACTTT
V gene: TRBV9
clone size: .
D gene: .
J gene: TRBJ1-6

CDR3 protein: CASSKPGLTYNEQFF
CDR3 DNA: TGTGCCAGCAGCAAACCGGGACTGACCTACAATGAGCAGTTCTTC
V gene: TRBV4-2
clone size: .
D gene: .
J gene: TRBJ2-1

CDR3 protein: CASSLRTGFKETQYF
CDR3 DNA: TGTGCCAGCAGCTTGAGAACGGGGTTTAAGGAGACCCAGTACTTC
V gene: TRBV7-9
clone size: once
D gene: .
J gene: TRBJ2-5

CDR3 protein: CASSQGASGGIKTQYF
CDR3 DNA: TGCGCCAGCAGCCAAGGTGCTAGCGGGGGGATTAAGACCCAGTACTTC
V gene: TRBV4-1
clone size: .
D gene: TRBD2
J gene: TRBJ2-5

CDR3 protein: CSVEGERTGGLDGYTF
CDR3 DNA: TGCAGCGTTGAGGGAGAGAGGACAGGGGGCCTTGATGGCTACACCTTC
V gene: TRBV29-1
clone size: .
D gene: TRBD1
J gene: TRBJ1-2

CDR3 protein: CASSYSGTGDTGELFF
CDR3 DNA: TGTGCCAGCAGCTACTCCGGGACAGGGGACACCGGGGAGCTGTTTTTT
V gene: TRBV7-3
clone size: .
D gene: TRBD1
J gene: TRBJ2-2

CDR3 protein: CAWRTGQVYTGELFF
CDR3 DNA: TGTGCCTGGAGGACGGGACAGGTATACACCGGGGAGCTGTTTTTT
V gene: TRBV30
clone size: .
D gene: TRBD1
J gene: TRBJ2-2

CDR3 protein: CASTGITEAFF
CDR3 DNA: TGTGCCAGTACCGGGATAACTGAAGCTTTCTTT
V gene: TRBV19
clone size: .
D gene: .
J gene: TRBJ1-1

CDR3 protein: CAWSGLGHPNYGYTF
CDR3 DNA: TGTGCCTGGAGTGGCCTGGGACATCCTAACTATGGCTACACCTTC
V gene: TRBV30
clone size: .
D gene: .
J gene: TRBJ1-2

CDR3 protein: CASSTPWREGVYEQYF
CDR3 DNA: TGTGCCAGCAGCACCCCCTGGCGGGAGGGCGTCTACGAGCAGTACTTC
V gene: TRBV7-9
clone size: .
D gene: TRBD2
J gene: TRBJ2-7

CDR3 protein: CASSLPAGGETQYF
CDR3 DNA: TGTGCCAGCAGTTTGCCAGCGGGGGGTGAGACCCAGTACTTC
V gene: TRBV28
clone size: .
D gene: TRBD2
J gene: TRBJ2-5

CDR3 protein: CASRPGLAGEYEQYF
CDR3 DNA: TGTGCCAGCAGACCGGGACTAGCGGGGGAATACGAGCAGTACTTC
V gene: TRBV9
clone size: .
D gene: TRBD2
J gene: TRBJ2-7

CDR3 protein: CASSEPQGRYNSPLHF
CDR3 DNA: TGTGCCAGCAGTGAACCACAGGGGAGGTATAATTCACCCCTCCACTTT
V gene: TRBV6-1
clone size: .
D gene: TRBD1
J gene: TRBJ1-6

CDR3 protein: CASSYGIPSPLHF
CDR3 DNA: TGCGCCAGCAGCTACGGGATCCCTTCACCCCTCCACTTT
V gene: TRBV5-1
clone size: .
D gene: .
J gene: TRBJ1-6

CDR3 protein: CASSLSPGQMNSPLHF
CDR3 DNA: TGCGCCAGCAGCTTGTCCCCGGGACAGATGAATTCACCCCTCCACTTT
V gene: TRBV5-1
clone size: .
D gene: TRBD1
J gene: TRBJ1-6

CDR3 protein: CARGGGANTGELFF
CDR3 DNA: TGTGCCAGGGGAGGGGGGGCGAACACCGGGGAGCTGTTTTTT
V gene: TRBV7-2
clone size: .
D gene: .
J gene: TRBJ2-2

CDR3 protein: CASGQGRSEAFF
CDR3 DNA: TGTGCTTCAGGCCAGGGGAGATCTGAAGCTTTCTTT
V gene: TRBV18
clone size: .
D gene: .
J gene: TRBJ1-1

CDR3 protein: CASSGQGGPRNTEAFF
CDR3 DNA: TGTGCCAGCAGTGGACAGGGCGGGCCCCGGAACACTGAAGCTTTCTTT
V gene: TRBV2
clone size: .
D gene: TRBD1
J gene: TRBJ1-1

CDR3 protein: CASSLAQRSPSTDTQYF
CDR3 DNA: TGTGCCAGCAGCTTGGCCCAGCGAAGCCCTAGCACAGATACGCAGTATTTT
V gene: TRBV5-4
clone size: .
D gene: .
J gene: TRBJ2-3

CDR3 protein: CASTKDRRDTEAFF
CDR3 DNA: TGCGCCAGCACTAAGGACAGGAGGGACACTGAAGCTTTCTTT
V gene: TRBV5-1
clone size: .
D gene: TRBD1
J gene: TRBJ1-1

CDR3 protein: CASSEILDTEAFF
CDR3 DNA: TGTGCCAGCAGTGAAATCCTAGACACTGAAGCTTTCTTT
V gene: TRBV25-1
clone size: .
D gene: .
J gene: TRBJ1-1

CDR3 protein: CASSIGRGSSYEQYF
CDR3 DNA: TGTGCCAGTAGTATCGGCCGAGGGAGCTCCTACGAGCAGTACTTC
V gene: TRBV19
clone size: .
D gene: .
J gene: TRBJ2-7

CDR3 protein: CASSVGGGPGETQYF
CDR3 DNA: TGTGCCAGCAGCGTAGGGGGAGGGCCTGGTGAGACCCAGTACTTC
V gene: TRBV9
clone size: .
D gene: TRBD2
J gene: TRBJ2-5

CDR3 protein: CASSRSGRLSYNEQFF
CDR3 DNA: TGTGCCAGCAGCAGAAGCGGGAGGCTCTCCTACAATGAGCAGTTCTTC
V gene: TRBV3-1/TRBV3-2
clone size: once
D gene: TRBD2
J gene: TRBJ2-1

CDR3 protein: CASSSRHRGNTEAFF
CDR3 DNA: TGCGCCAGCAGCTCCCGCCATAGGGGGAACACTGAAGCTTTCTTT
V gene: TRBV5-1
clone size: .
D gene: .
J gene: TRBJ1-1

CDR3 protein: CASSFGTGGAKNYGYTF
CDR3 DNA: TGTGCCAGCAGCTTTGGGACAGGGGGCGCAAAGAACTATGGCTACACCTTC
V gene: TRBV7-9
clone size: .
D gene: TRBD1
J gene: TRBJ1-2

CDR3 protein: CASSPRQGSQETQYF
CDR3 DNA: TGTGCCAGCAGCCCTCGACAGGGATCTCAAGAGACCCAGTACTTC
V gene: TRBV7-2
clone size: .
D gene: TRBD1
J gene: TRBJ2-5

CDR3 protein: CASSPTTGLNTIYF
CDR3 DNA: TGTGCCAGTAGTCCGACGACAGGGTTGAACACCATATATTTT
V gene: TRBV19
clone size: .
D gene: TRBD1
J gene: TRBJ1-3

CDR3 protein: CSAWGLGGYTF
CDR3 DNA: TGCAGTGCTTGGGGACTCGGCGGCTACACCTTC
V gene: TRBV20-1
clone size: few
D gene: .
J gene: TRBJ1-2

CDR3 protein: CASSPGGARNQPQHF
CDR3 DNA: TGTGCCAGCAGTCCGGGGGGGGCGCGGAATCAGCCCCAGCATTTT
V gene: TRBV28
clone size: .
D gene: .
J gene: TRBJ1-5

CDR3 protein: CASSMQGADYEQYF
CDR3 DNA: TGTGCCAGCAGTATGCAGGGGGCCGACTACGAGCAGTACTTC
V gene: TRBV27
clone size: few
D gene: TRBD1
J gene: TRBJ2-7

CDR3 protein: CASSPFSEKLFF
CDR3 DNA: TGTGCCAGCAGCCCGTTTTCCGAAAAACTGTTTTTT
V gene: TRBV4-2
clone size: .
D gene: .
J gene: TRBJ1-4

CDR3 protein: CASTPGTNSREQYF
CDR3 DNA: TGTGCCAGCACGCCTGGGACTAATAGTCGCGAGCAGTACTTC
V gene: TRBV28
clone size: .
D gene: TRBD2
J gene: TRBJ2-7

CDR3 protein: CASSQSESRFYEQYF
CDR3 DNA: TGTGCCAGCAGCCAAAGCGAAAGCCGTTTCTACGAGCAGTACTTC
V gene: TRBV2
clone size: once
D gene: .
J gene: TRBJ2-7

CDR3 protein: CASSSSRSSYEQYF
CDR3 DNA: TGTGCCAGCAGCTCGAGTAGAAGCTCCTACGAGCAGTACTTC
V gene: TRBV5-6
clone size: .
D gene: .
J gene: TRBJ2-7

CDR3 protein: CASSDGAGRTDTQYF
CDR3 DNA: TGTGCCAGCAGTGACGGAGCGGGACGTACAGATACGCAGTATTTT
V gene: TRBV25-1
clone size: .
D gene: TRBD2
J gene: TRBJ2-3

CDR3 protein: CASSYSTTGWEKLFF
CDR3 DNA: TGTGCCAGCAGTTACTCGACTACGGGGTGGGAAAAACTGTTTTTT
V gene: TRBV6-5
clone size: .
D gene: .
J gene: TRBJ1-4

CDR3 protein: CAWDRNGVTDTQYF
CDR3 DNA: TGTGCCTGGGACAGGAATGGTGTAACAGATACGCAGTATTTT
V gene: TRBV30
clone size: .
D gene: .
J gene: TRBJ2-3

CDR3 protein: CAISATGIGTEAFF
CDR3 DNA: TGTGCCATCAGTGCTACAGGTATAGGCACTGAAGCTTTCTTT
V gene: TRBV10-3
clone size: .
D gene: .
J gene: TRBJ1-1